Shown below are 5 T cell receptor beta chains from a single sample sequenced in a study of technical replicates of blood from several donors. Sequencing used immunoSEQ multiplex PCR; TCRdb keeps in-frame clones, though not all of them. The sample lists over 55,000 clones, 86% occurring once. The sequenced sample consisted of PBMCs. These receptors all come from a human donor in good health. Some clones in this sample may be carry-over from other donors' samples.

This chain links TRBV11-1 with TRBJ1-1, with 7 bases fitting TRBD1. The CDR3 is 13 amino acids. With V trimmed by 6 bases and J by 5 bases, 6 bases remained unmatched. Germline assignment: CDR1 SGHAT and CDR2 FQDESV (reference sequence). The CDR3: CASSRDRRTEAFF. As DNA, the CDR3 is TGTGCCAGCAGTCGGGACAGACGGACTGAAGCTTTCTTT.

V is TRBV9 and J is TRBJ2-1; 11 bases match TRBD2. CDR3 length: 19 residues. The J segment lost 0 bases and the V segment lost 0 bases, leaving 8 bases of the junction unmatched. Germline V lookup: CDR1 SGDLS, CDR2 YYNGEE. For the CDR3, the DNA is TGTGCCAGCAGCGTAGAGTTAGCGGGAGGGGGGACCTCCTACAATGAGCAGTTCTTC. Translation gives CASSVELAGGGTSYNEQFF.

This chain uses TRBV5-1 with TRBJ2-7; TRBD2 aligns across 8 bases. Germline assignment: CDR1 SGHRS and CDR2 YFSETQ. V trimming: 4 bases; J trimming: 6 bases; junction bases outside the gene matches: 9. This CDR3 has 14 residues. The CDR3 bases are TGCGCCAGCAGCCCCAGCGGGGGTTACTCCGAGCAGTACTTC. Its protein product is CASSPSGGYSEQYF.

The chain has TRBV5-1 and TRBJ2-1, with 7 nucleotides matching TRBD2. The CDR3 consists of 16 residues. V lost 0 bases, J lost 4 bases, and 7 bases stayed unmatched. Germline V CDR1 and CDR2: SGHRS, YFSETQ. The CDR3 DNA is TGCGCCAGCAGCTTGGGACGCGGGGGTGGTTACAATGAGCAGTTCTTC. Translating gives CASSLGRGGGYNEQFF. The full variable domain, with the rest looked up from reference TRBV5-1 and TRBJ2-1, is KAGVTQTPRYLIKTRGQQVTLSCSPISGHRSVSWYQQTPGQGLQFLFEYFSETQRNKGNFPGRFSGRQFSNSRSEMNVSTLELGDSALYLCASSLGRGGGYNEQFFGPGTRLTVL.

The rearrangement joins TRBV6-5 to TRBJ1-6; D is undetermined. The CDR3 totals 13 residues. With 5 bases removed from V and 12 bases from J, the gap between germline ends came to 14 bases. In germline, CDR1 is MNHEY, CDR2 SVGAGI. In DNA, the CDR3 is TGTGCCAGCAGTCCGGGGAGGGTTTTACCCCTCCACTTT. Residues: CASSPGRVLPLHF.